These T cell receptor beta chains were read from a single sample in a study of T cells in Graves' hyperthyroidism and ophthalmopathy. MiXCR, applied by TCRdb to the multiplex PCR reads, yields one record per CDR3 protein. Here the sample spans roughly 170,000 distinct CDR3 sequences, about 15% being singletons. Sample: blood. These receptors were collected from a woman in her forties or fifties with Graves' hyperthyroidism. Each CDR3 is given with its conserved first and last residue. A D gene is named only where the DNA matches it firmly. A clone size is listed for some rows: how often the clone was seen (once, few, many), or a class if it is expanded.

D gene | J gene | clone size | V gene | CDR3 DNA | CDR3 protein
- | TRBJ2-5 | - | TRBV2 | TGTGCCAGCAGTGAAGGAACAGGGATTATACAAGAGACCCAGTACTTC | CASSEGTGIIQETQYF
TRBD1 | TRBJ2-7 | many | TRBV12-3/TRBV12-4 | TGTGCCAGCAGTTTAGGGACAGGGCCCCACGAGCAGTACTTC | CASSLGTGPHEQYF
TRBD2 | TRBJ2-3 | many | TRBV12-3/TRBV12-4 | TGTGCCAGCGGGTCCCCGCTAGCGGCTAGCACAGATACGCAGTATTTT | CASGSPLAASTDTQYF
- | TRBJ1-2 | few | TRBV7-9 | TGTGCCAGCAGCTCGGGGTTGGGGTACGGTGGCTACACCTTC | CASSSGLGYGGYTF
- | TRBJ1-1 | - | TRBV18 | TGTGCCAGCTCACAACAGGGCCCGGCCATGAACACTGAAGCTTTCTTT | CASSQQGPAMNTEAFF
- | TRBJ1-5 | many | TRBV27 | TGTGCCAGCAGTCAGTCGTATGTTAGCAATCAGCCCCAGCATTTT | CASSQSYVSNQPQHF
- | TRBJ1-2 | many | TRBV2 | TGTGCCAGCAGCGGGCCGGTGTTGGGCTACACCTTC | CASSGPVLGYTF
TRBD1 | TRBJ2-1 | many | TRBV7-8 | TGTGCCAGCAGCCAACTTTTGACAGGGGGTACAGACAATGAGCAGTTCTTC | CASSQLLTGGTDNEQFF
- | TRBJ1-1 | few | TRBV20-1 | TGCAGTGCGCTTCGGAACACTGAAGCTTTCTTT | CSALRNTEAFF
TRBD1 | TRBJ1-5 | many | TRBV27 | TGTGCCAGCAGCGGACAGGGTATGATAAGCAATCAGCCCCAGCATTTT | CASSGQGMISNQPQHF
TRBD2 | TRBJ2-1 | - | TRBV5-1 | TGCGCCAGCAGCGATAAGGACAGGATGATCCAGCGGGGGGCCGGAAGGAATGAGCAGTTCTTC | CASSDKDRMIQRGAGRNEQFF
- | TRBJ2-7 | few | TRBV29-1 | TGCAGCGTGGGAGGCAGCCACCCATGGTACGAGCAGTACTTC | CSVGGSHPWYEQYF
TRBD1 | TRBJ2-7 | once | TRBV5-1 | TGCGCCAGCAGCTTGGGTGGCCCCGGGACAGGGTACGAGCAGTACTTC | CASSLGGPGTGYEQYF
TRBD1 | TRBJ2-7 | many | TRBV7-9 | TGTGCCAGCAGCTTAAGCTCCTGGACAGGGGCCGAGCAGTACTTC | CASSLSSWTGAEQYF
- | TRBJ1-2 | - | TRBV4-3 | TGCGCCAGCAGCCAAGACATCGGAGGCAGCCCCTATTCCCCAGATGGCTACACCTTC | CASSQDIGGSPYSPDGYTF
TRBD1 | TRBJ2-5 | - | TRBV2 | TGTGCCAGCAGCCGCCCGGGACAGGGGATCGAGACCCAGTACTTC | CASSRPGQGIETQYF
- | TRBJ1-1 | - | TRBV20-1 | TGCAGTGCTAGAGGCCCCGGGACCACTAAAGCTTTCTTT | CSARGPGTTKAFF
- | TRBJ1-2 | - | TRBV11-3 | TGTGCCAGCAGCTTAAGTAGGGAAGCCTCGGGACCCACGTCTAACTATGGCTACACCTTC | CASSLSREASGPTSNYGYTF
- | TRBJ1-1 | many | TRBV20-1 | TGCAGTGCTAGAGACGGGGCTGGGGCTGAAGCTTTCTTT | CSARDGAGAEAFF
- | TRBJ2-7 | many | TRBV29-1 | TGCAGCGTTGAAGAGGTGACCTTAGCGGAGCCCCGCGCGCAGTACTTC | CSVEEVTLAEPRAQYF
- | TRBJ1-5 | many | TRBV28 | TGTGCCAGCAGACCTTCAGCATACAGGGCTCGTCAGCCCCAGCATTTT | CASRPSAYRARQPQHF